This T cell receptor beta chain was identified during a study of cytomegalovirus exposure and HLA in healthy donors. In the study overall: Earlier sequencing of some 170 million T cells yielded under 120 million unique TCR beta sequences.

Amplification used 60 Vbeta primers and 13 Jbeta primers. Generated by immunoSEQ multiplex PCR, the TCRdb table keeps only in-frame clones and is missing some. The sample comprises about 140,000 clones, roughly 75% of which are singletons, and 3% to 3.5% rests with the top ten. A note on this clone: The antigen is not known.

Study-level points and caveats: The study had only CMV serostatus as immune exposure information. Some V segments, TRBV6-2 and TRBV6-3 among them, were indistinguishable and were therefore excluded. With further analysis later on, most CMV-associated TCR beta chains appeared HLA-restricted.

The CDR3 length is 22 residues. Germline V gene data show CDR1 as MDHEN and CDR2 as SYDVKM. The ends lost 1 base at V and 0 bases at J; junction bases unmatched: 18. The clonotype was recovered from a man aged 40-49 years in good health and CMV-seronegative. Sequenced sample: PBMCs. The chain carries TRBV28 and TRBJ1-6; 7 bases are a match to TRBD1. The CDR3 loop is CASSLSGTWDRPRSSYNSPLHF. The CDR3 DNA is TGTGCCAGCAGTTTATCGGGAACCTGGGACAGACCCCGAAGCTCCTATAATTCACCCCTCCACTTT.